These 14 T cell receptor beta chains originate from one sample sequenced in a study of early T cells in non-severe SARS-CoV-2 infection. In TCRdb, the 5' RACE reads were re-called with MiXCR into one record per CDR3 protein. The repertoire holds about 110,000 distinct CDR3 sequences, with roughly 12% as singletons. The input for sequencing was whole blood, taken at baseline. These TCRs come from an adult who was a healthcare worker with PCR-confirmed SARS-CoV-2 infection or an uninfected control (not recorded which).

This clonotype was observed a few times. The chain joins TRBV14 to TRBJ1-1, with TRBD1 as a possible D gene (5 bases). Germline V gives CDR1 SGHDN, CDR2 FVKESK. Trimming cost V 3 bases and J 4 bases, with 15 bases left between them. The CDR3 totals 15 residues. The CDR3 bases are TGTGCCAGCAGCCACGGTGCAGGGAGGGGCACTGAAGCTTTCTTT. As protein: CASSHGAGRGTEAFF. The whole variable domain, remainder taken from reference TRBV14 and TRBJ1-1, is EAGVTQFPSHSVIEKGQTVTLRCDPISGHDNLYWYRRVMGKEIKFLLHFVKESKQDESGMPNNRFLAERTGGTYSTLKVQPAELEDSGVYFCASSHGAGRGTEAFFGQGTRLTVV.

This clonotype was detected a few times. This chain uses TRBV24-1 with TRBJ2-1, with a weak D call TRBD1 (6 bases). V shed 3 bases and J shed 3 bases, with 17 bases lying between them. The germline V gene has CDR1 KGHDR and CDR2 SFDVKD. This CDR3 comprises 17 residues. The CDR3 spells CATSDATRGPLYNEQFF. The DNA for the CDR3 is TGTGCCACCAGTGATGCGACCAGGGGACCCCTCTACAATGAGCAGTTCTTC.

The chain couples TRBV2 to TRBJ2-2; a possible D gene is TRBD2 (6 bases). This CDR3 has 12 residues. Germline CDR1 is SNHLY and CDR2 is FYNNEI. Trimming left V 6 bases short and J 13 bases short, with 15 bases between. CDR3 protein: CASRRDDNSLFF. The CDR3 nucleotides are TGTGCCAGCAGGCGGGACGACAATTCGCTGTTTTTT.

V and J are TRBV27 and TRBJ2-1; 8 bases match TRBD1. The length of the CDR3 is 14 residues. Germline V lookup: CDR1 MNHEY, CDR2 SMNVEV (reference sequence). V trimming: 6 bases; J trimming: 5 bases; junction bases outside the gene matches: 6. CDR3 coding DNA: TGTGCCAGCAGGAGGGGACAGGTTAACAATGAGCAGTTCTTC. Translation: CASRRGQVNNEQFF.

This clonotype has ten or more counts. The CDR3 sequence is CASSSRDRGLYEQYF. The CDR3 region has the DNA TGTGCCAGCAGTTCCCGGGACAGGGGTCTTTACGAGCAGTACTTC. J is TRBJ2-7 and V is TRBV27; TRBD1 matches at 10 bases. The CDR3 is 15 residues long. Germline-derived CDR1 and CDR2 are MNHEY and SMNVEV (reference sequence). After removal of 4 bases from V and 4 bases from J, the junction contained 7 bases not matched to a gene.

A note on this clonotype: The junction and the germline gene differ at one end; a read error may be behind it. The rearrangement uses TRBV9 and TRBJ2-1, with D uncertain. Germline V gene lookup returns CDR1 SGDLS and CDR2 YYNGEE. This CDR3 has 15 amino acids. This chain's CDR3 is CANSARASSYNEQFF. The CDR3 DNA sequence: TGTGCCAACAGCGCCCGAGCGAGCTCCTACAATGAGCAGTTCTTC.

This clonotype was counted ten times or more. This chain joins TRBV29-1 and TRBJ1-1, with 7 nucleotides matching TRBD1. The germline gives CDR1 SQVTM, CDR2 ANQGSEA. CDR3 length equals 14 residues. The V and J ends lost 6 bases and 7 bases, in that order; junction bases with no gene match: 14. This CDR3 reads CSVRSGTDEFEAFF. As DNA, the CDR3 is TGCAGCGTCCGCTCCGGGACAGATGAATTTGAAGCTTTCTTT.

This clonotype appeared a few times. This sequence joins TRBV28 and TRBJ1-2; D remains ambiguous. The V gene lost 2 bases and the J gene lost 13 bases, with 11 bases spanning the gap. Germline lookup yields CDR1 MDHEN and CDR2 SYDVKM. The CDR3 contains 11 residues. In DNA form, the CDR3 reads TGTGCCAGCAGTTTAATGGCAGACCCCACCTTC. Its protein is CASSLMADPTF.

The rearrangement uses TRBV28 and TRBJ2-5, with 7 bases that match TRBD1. The germline CDR1 and CDR2 sequences are MDHEN and SYDVKM. The CDR3 is made up of 16 amino acids. V shed 4 bases, J shed 6 bases, and the junction held 14 bases outside the gene matches. The CDR3 spells CASSSSMTDRAKTQYF. Written as DNA, the CDR3 is TGTGCCAGCAGTTCCTCAATGACAGACAGGGCGAAGACCCAGTACTTC. Full variable domain (missing parts from reference TRBV28 and TRBJ2-5): DVKVTQSSRYLVKRTGEKVFLECVQDMDHENMFWYRQDPGLGLRLIYFSYDVKMKEKGDIPEGYSVSREKKERFSLILESASTNQTSMYLCASSSSMTDRAKTQYFGPGTRLLVL.

This clonotype was recorded at least ten times. The rearrangement joins TRBV6-6 to TRBJ2-7; no definite D call. Germline assignment: CDR1 MNHNY and CDR2 SVGAGI (reference sequence). The CDR3 is 12 residues long. Trimming left V 5 bases short and J 0 bases short, with 5 bases between. CDR3 amino acids: CASSPASYEQYF. The DNA of the CDR3 is TGTGCCAGCAGTCCAGCCTCCTACGAGCAGTACTTC.

This clonotype was counted between two and nine times. The CDR3 DNA sequence: TGTGCCAGCAGCCAGGGGACAGCAGAGACCCAGTACTTC. It translates to CASSQGTAETQYF. The chain combines TRBV11-3 with TRBJ2-5, with 7 bases lining up with TRBD1. Trimming cost V 5 bases and J 4 bases; bases outside gene matches: 4. The germline V gene encodes CDR1 SGHNT and CDR2 YENEEA. The CDR3 runs 13 residues.

The CDR3 DNA sequence: TGTGCCAGCTCACCAGTGGGGGGGGACACTGAAGCTTTCTTT. The encoded protein is CASSPVGGDTEAFF. V is TRBV18 and J is TRBJ1-1; maybe TRBD1 (5 bases). The CDR3 spans 14 residues. V lost 2 bases and J 3 bases, leaving 10 bases between the germline ends. The germline gives CDR1 KGHSH, CDR2 LQKENI.

The chain employs TRBV6-5 and TRBJ2-5, with 11 bases lining up with TRBD2. There are 14 residues in the CDR3. The trim removed 6 bases at V and 4 bases at J, leaving 4 bases unmatched. Germline V gene data show CDR1 as MNHEY and CDR2 as SVGAGI. CDR3 nucleotides: TGTGCCAGCAGCCTCGGGACTAGCGGAGAGACCCAGTACTTC. Its translation is CASSLGTSGETQYF.

This clonotype was counted only a few times. The V call is TRBV6-5, the J call TRBJ1-1; no reliable D call. V was pared by 2 bases and J by 1 base, with 8 bases between. In germline, CDR1 is MNHEY, CDR2 SVGAGI. CDR3 length equals 14 residues. The DNA for the CDR3 is TGTGCCAGCAGTTACGGGTCGGAGAACACTGAAGCTTTCTTT. Residues: CASSYGSENTEAFF.